These 20 T cell receptor beta chains share one sample of origin, sequenced in a study of control samples from healthy donors and cancer patients. Assay used: immunoSEQ multiplex PCR; TCRdb lists only in-frame clones, some missing. The top ten hold around a fifth of the sample, which has fewer than 95,000 clones, 86% seen once. Sequencing was carried out using blood. The receptors stem from a man younger than 45 in good health.

This clone was seen a few times. This chain uses TRBV21-1 with TRBJ2-5. TRBV21-1 is an annotated pseudogene. The CDR3 has 13 residues. This CDR3 reads CASSKAGQETQYF. CDR3 nucleotides: TGTGCCAGCAGCAAAGCGGGTCAAGAGACCCAGTACTTC.

V gene TRBV6-1 combines with J gene TRBJ1-6; tentative D call: TRBD1 (6 bases). V was cut by 0 bases and J by 6 bases, with 18 bases left in between. The CDR3 sequence is 18 residues long. The germline V gene encodes CDR1 MNHNS and CDR2 SASEGT. This CDR3 is CASSEALTGSASNSPLHF. As DNA, the CDR3 is TGTGCCAGCAGTGAAGCGCTAACAGGGTCGGCTAGTAATTCACCCCTCCACTTT.

The rearrangement joins TRBV11-2 to TRBJ2-7; 7 nucleotides agree with TRBD2. Per the germline V gene, CDR1 is SGHAT and CDR2 is FQNNGV. V gave up 2 bases and J gave up 6 bases; unmatched junction bases: 4. This CDR3 region has 13 residues. The CDR3 spells CASSLPGRGEQYV. The DNA for the CDR3 is TGTGCCAGCAGCTTACCAGGGAGGGGCGAGCAGTACGTC.

This sequence joins TRBV11-3 and TRBJ2-3; TRBD2 agrees at 7 bases. The CDR3 runs to 14 residues. The V gene end was trimmed by 3 bases and the J gene end by 5 bases; junction bases not matched to a gene: 5. Germline assignment: CDR1 SGHNT and CDR2 YENEEA. CDR3 sequence (DNA): TGTGCCAGCAGCTTGCGCGCGGGGGAAGATACGCAGTATTTT. Translated: CASSLRAGEDTQYF.

The chain employs TRBV27 and TRBJ1-1; weak D call: TRBD1 (6 bases). V was trimmed by 6 bases and J by 2 bases, leaving 16 bases between them. CDR1 and CDR2 from the germline V gene are MNHEY and SMNVEV (reference sequence). This CDR3 contains 15 residues. Here the CDR3 DNA reads TGTGCCAGCAGAAGAAGGCCGGACAGCAACACTGAAGCTTTCTTT. This sequence encodes CASRRRPDSNTEAFF.

V gene TRBV18 combines with J gene TRBJ2-3; TRBD2 agrees at 11 bases. The CDR3 spans 18 residues. J was trimmed by 2 bases and V by 1 base; bases with no gene match: 8. The germline gives CDR1 KGHSH, CDR2 LQKENI. The CDR3 bases are TGTGCCAGCTCACCACAAGCTAGCGGGGGGCTCATCACAGATACGCAGTATTTT. This sequence encodes CASSPQASGGLITDTQYF. Looking up the rest from reference TRBV18 and TRBJ2-3 gives the full variable domain: NAGVMQNPRHLVRRRGQEARLRCSPMKGHSHVYWYRQLPEEGLKFMVYLQKENIIDESGMPKERFSAEFPKEGPSILRIQQVVRGDSAAYFCASSPQASGGLITDTQYFGPGTRLTVL.

This clone was observed a handful of times. Other DNA sequences in the sample encode the same CDR3. The chain carries TRBV5-1 and TRBJ2-5; D is uncertain. Per the germline V gene, CDR1 is SGHRS and CDR2 is YFSETQ. This CDR3 contains 11 residues. Deletions cut 5 bases from V and 2 bases from J, with 4 bases between. CDR3: CASRAQETQYF. CDR3 bases: TGCGCCAGCAGGGCTCAAGAGACCCAGTACTTC.

The chain carries TRBV27 and TRBJ2-7, with TRBD1 matching 9 bases. In germline, CDR1 is MNHEY, CDR2 SMNVEV (reference sequence). V trimming: 5 bases; J trimming: 3 bases; junction bases outside the gene matches: 8. The CDR3 contains 15 residues. CDR3 nucleotides: TGTGCCAGCAGTGCCCAGGGACAGGGAGGCTACGAGCAGTACTTC. This gives the protein CASSAQGQGGYEQYF.

With respect to this clone: Other DNA sequences within the sample encode an identical CDR3. The chain joins TRBV30 to TRBJ1-2; D is unclear. V was cut by 0 bases and J by 1 base, with 6 bases left in between. The CDR3 extends over 13 amino acids. In germline, CDR1 is GTSNPN, CDR2 SVGIG (reference sequence). The CDR3 bases are TGTGCCTGGAGTGTACAAGTTAACTATGGCTACACCTTC. Protein: CAWSVQVNYGYTF.

This chain uses TRBV7-2 with TRBJ1-2; TRBD1 might be the D (6 bases). This CDR3 contains 16 residues. V was cut by 1 base and J by 4 bases, with 16 bases left in between. Germline V gives CDR1 SGHTA, CDR2 FQGNSA. The CDR3 nucleotides are TGTGCCAGCAGCTTAGGACAGGTGGGCCTTAGCTATGGCTACACCTTC. It is translated as CASSLGQVGLSYGYTF. Looking up the rest from reference TRBV7-2 and TRBJ1-2 gives the full variable domain: GAGVSQSPSNKVTEKGKDVELRCDPISGHTALYWYRQSLGQGLEFLIYFQGNSAPDKSGLPSDRFSAERTGGSVSTLTIQRTQQEDSAVYLCASSLGQVGLSYGYTFGSGTRLTVV.

J is TRBJ1-6 and V is TRBV7-9; weak D call: TRBD1 (6 bases). The germline gives CDR1 SEHNR, CDR2 FQNEAQ (reference sequence). V shed 5 bases and J shed 9 bases, with 23 bases lying between them. The CDR3 consists of 17 residues. The CDR3 coding sequence is TGTGCCAGCAGCCCTGGAGGTGGACAGCCCGGAGGTTCACCCCTCCACTTT. It yields the protein CASSPGGGQPGGSPLHF.

This clone has just one count. The chain has TRBV5-1 and TRBJ2-1; no firm D call. With 2 bases removed from V and 10 bases from J, the gap between germline ends came to 10 bases. Germline values: CDR1 SGHRS, CDR2 YFSETQ. The CDR3 spans 12 residues. The CDR3 loop reads CASSFVGGEQFF. As DNA, the CDR3 is TGCGCCAGCAGCTTCGTGGGTGGCGAGCAGTTCTTC.

The chain is built from TRBV7-9 and TRBJ2-2; 8 bases are shared with TRBD1. V trimming: 1 base; J trimming: 5 bases; junction bases outside the gene matches: 6. The germline gives CDR1 SEHNR, CDR2 FQNEAQ (reference sequence). The CDR3 loop spans 16 amino acids. In DNA form, the CDR3 reads TGTGCCAGCAGCTTAGGAGGACAGGGATATACCGGGGAGCTGTTTTTT. Translation: CASSLGGQGYTGELFF.

The chain combines TRBV24-1 with TRBJ2-7; the D gene is possibly TRBD2 (5 bases). CDR3 length: 12 amino acids. The germline V gene has CDR1 KGHDR and CDR2 SFDVKD. Trimming stripped 3 bases from V and 5 bases from J, with 7 bases between. The CDR3 bases are TGTGCCACCAGTGATCCCGGGGACGAGCAGTACTTC. Encoded protein: CATSDPGDEQYF.

The V call is TRBV7-2, the J call TRBJ1-1; no clear D. Germline CDR1 SGHTA, CDR2 FQGNSA. V lost 2 bases and J 3 bases, leaving 13 bases between the germline ends. CDR3 length: 15 amino acids. CDR3 coding DNA: TGTGCCAGCAGCTTACGGTTTAGGGCAGACACTGAAGCTTTCTTT. Encoded protein: CASSLRFRADTEAFF. The full variable domain, completed using reference TRBV7-2 and TRBJ1-1, is GAGVSQSPSNKVTEKGKDVELRCDPISGHTALYWYRQSLGQGLEFLIYFQGNSAPDKSGLPSDRFSAERTGGSVSTLTIQRTQQEDSAVYLCASSLRFRADTEAFFGQGTRLTVV.

This rearrangement joins TRBV5-1 to TRBJ1-2, with 7 positions matching TRBD1. The length of the CDR3 is 13 residues. From germline, CDR1 is SGHRS and CDR2 YFSETQ. V lost 1 base to trimming and J lost 7 bases; unmatched junction nucleotides: 4. The CDR3 sequence is CASSLTGEGGYTF. The CDR3 DNA sequence: TGCGCCAGCAGCTTGACAGGGGAGGGTGGCTACACCTTC. The complete variable domain, with remaining parts taken from reference TRBV5-1 and TRBJ1-2, reads KAGVTQTPRYLIKTRGQQVTLSCSPISGHRSVSWYQQTPGQGLQFLFEYFSETQRNKGNFPGRFSGRQFSNSRSEMNVSTLELGDSALYLCASSLTGEGGYTFGSGTRLTVV.

The CDR3 loop reads CSVGTGRNSPLHF. The CDR3, as DNA: TGCAGCGTAGGGACAGGGCGCAATTCACCCCTCCACTTT. The chain joins TRBV29-1 to TRBJ1-6, with 9 bases fitting TRBD1. The CDR3 runs to 13 residues. Looked up from germline, CDR1 is SQVTM and CDR2 is ANQGSEA. V shed 6 bases, J shed 7 bases, and the junction held 4 bases outside the gene matches.

The chain has TRBV7-9 and TRBJ2-2; D possibly uses TRBD1 or TRBD2 (6 bases each). With 7 bases removed from V and 0 bases from J, the gap between germline ends came to 24 bases. This CDR3 has 19 amino acids. The germline CDR1 and CDR2 sequences are SEHNR and FQNEAQ (reference sequence). The CDR3 bases are TGTGCCAGCATCCTCCTCGTCCTGGGGGGACACACGAACACCGGGGAGCTGTTTTTT. Translation gives CASILLVLGGHTNTGELFF.

The CDR3: CASSLVRYEQYF. As DNA, the CDR3 is TGTGCCAGCAGCTTGGTCCGGTACGAGCAGTACTTC. The V and J genes are TRBV5-8 and TRBJ2-7, with unresolved D. CDR1 and CDR2 (germline): SGHTS, YDEGEE. V lost 0 bases, J lost 4 bases, and 5 bases lay in between. This CDR3 contains 12 residues.

The chain combines TRBV5-5 with TRBJ2-3, with 7 bases identical to TRBD2. The V segment lost 1 base and the J segment 6 bases; nucleotides outside the gene matches: 8. The CDR3 covers 15 residues. The germline V gene encodes CDR1 SGHKS and CDR2 YYEKEE (reference sequence). The CDR3 DNA reads TGTGCCAGCAGCTTGCTCCGTGTTAGCGGGGATACGCAGTATTTT. Amino acid sequence: CASSLLRVSGDTQYF.